Listed here are 30 T cell receptor beta chains from one sample, sequenced in a study of T cells expressing NK-cell markers. TCRdb reanalyzed the 5' RACE reads and collapses them to one entry per CDR3 protein, without DNA. This sample's clone table lists 550,000 to 600,000 distinct CDR3 sequences. The sequencing input was blood T cells: a sorted CD56 or NKG2C T cell subset, CD4+ or CD8+ T cells, or bulk PBMC T cells (not recorded which). The receptors derive from a man between 18 and 29 years old in good health.

The V call is TRBV20-1, the J call TRBJ2-2; TCRdb outputs TRBD1, but without DNA this stays unchecked. Germline assignment: CDR1 DFQATT and CDR2 SNEGSKA (reference sequence). CDR3 length: 14 residues. The CDR3 sequence: CSARVPGGTGELFF.

The chain couples TRBV20-1 to TRBJ2-1; TCRdb names TRBD1, which stays unverified in the absence of DNA. Germline values: CDR1 DFQATT, CDR2 SNEGSKA (reference sequence). This CDR3 spans 13 amino acids. CDR3 region: CSEMGGRYNEQFF.

V is TRBV18 and J is TRBJ2-3; the TCRdb call, TRBD1, lacks DNA for checking. The CDR3 has 15 amino acids. Germline loops: CDR1 KGHSH, CDR2 LQKENI. The CDR3 sequence: CASSPFQGLSDTQYF.

The chain couples TRBV7-8 to TRBJ1-2; the TCRdb call, TRBD1, lacks DNA for checking. CDR1 SGHVS and CDR2 FQNEAQ come from the germline V gene. CDR3 size: 16 residues. This chain's CDR3 is CASSSAGTGIGDGYTF.

The rearrangement links TRBV12-3 or TRBV12-4 to TRBJ1-2. CDR3 length: 15 amino acids. CDR3 region: CASRSGTASVYGYTF.

The chain couples TRBV6-2 or TRBV6-3 to TRBJ2-1; TCRdb proposes TRBD2, but this gene call is untestable without DNA. The CDR3 loop spans 17 amino acids. Germline-derived CDR1 and CDR2 are MNHEY and SVGEGT. CDR3 loop: CASSWTSGTSSYNEQFF.

The chain employs TRBV20-1 and TRBJ2-5; TCRdb returns TRBD1, unconfirmable since there is no DNA. CDR3 length: 16 residues. The V gene's germline CDR1 is DFQATT and CDR2 SNEGSKA (reference sequence). CDR3 loop: CSASLTGGARQETQYF.

The rearrangement links TRBV7-7 to TRBJ2-2; checking the TCRdb D call of TRBD2 is not possible without DNA. The CDR3 loop spans 15 amino acids. The germline CDR1 and CDR2 sequences are SSHAT and FNYEAQ (reference sequence). The CDR3 spells CASSFAGGGTGELFF.

The chain is built from TRBV7-9 and TRBJ2-7. Germline V gene data show CDR1 as SEHNR and CDR2 as FQNEAQ (reference sequence). The CDR3 consists of 14 residues. CDR3 residues: CASSLPVVAYEQYF.

The gene calls are TRBV20-1 and TRBJ2-5; TCRdb reports TRBD1, a call that lacks DNA to check it against. From germline, CDR1 is DFQATT and CDR2 SNEGSKA (reference sequence). CDR3 length equals 14 residues. The CDR3: CSARDRGAPETQYF.

CDR3 sequence: CASSVGESLFF. The chain combines TRBV7-9 with TRBJ1-4; the TRBD1 assignment by TCRdb is unverifiable without DNA. CDR1 is SEHNR, CDR2 FQNEAQ, per germline (reference sequence). The CDR3 sequence is 11 residues long.

This rearrangement joins TRBV5-1 to TRBJ2-1; TCRdb's assignment of TRBD2 cannot be checked, as there is no DNA. CDR1 and CDR2 from the germline V gene are SGHRS and YFSETQ. This CDR3 comprises 15 residues. The CDR3 region is CASSFPVAGINEQFF.

V and J are TRBV7-8 and TRBJ2-1. The CDR3 covers 14 residues. In germline, CDR1 is SGHVS, CDR2 FQNEAQ. The CDR3 loop reads CASSLVSSGYEQFF.

V is TRBV12-3 or TRBV12-4 and J is TRBJ2-5; TCRdb's D call of TRBD1 is untestable without DNA. CDR3 length: 16 amino acids. The CDR3 protein is CASSTTRDSRQETQYF.

J is TRBJ2-1 and V is TRBV9. CDR3 length: 13 residues. CDR1 is SGDLS, CDR2 YYNGEE, per germline. CDR3 protein: CASSVAWSGEQFF.

The rearrangement joins TRBV6-2 or TRBV6-3 to TRBJ2-1; the D gene TCRdb calls, TRBD1, cannot be checked with no DNA. The length of the CDR3 is 13 residues. Germline values: CDR1 MNHEY, CDR2 SVGEGT. This CDR3 is CASQDRVLNEQFF.

The chain links TRBV12-3 or TRBV12-4 to TRBJ1-2; absent DNA, TCRdb's TRBD1 call cannot be checked. This CDR3 contains 12 residues. The CDR3 loop reads CASSLVPNGYTF.

The genes are TRBV4-3 and TRBJ2-1; TCRdb lists TRBD1, though no DNA is available to test this call. Germline loops: CDR1 LGHNA, CDR2 YSLEER. The CDR3 is 13 residues long. The CDR3 reads CASSQDTLDEQFF.

The chain uses TRBV5-1 and TRBJ2-2. Germline CDR1 SGHRS, CDR2 YFSETQ. The CDR3 length is 15 residues. The CDR3 loop reads CASSFLADGGGELFF.

This chain joins TRBV3-1 and TRBJ2-1; TCRdb gives TRBD1 as the D gene, but with no DNA this cannot be confirmed. Germline V CDR1 and CDR2: LGHDT, YNNKEL (reference sequence). This CDR3 has 18 amino acids. CDR3 protein: CASSLAGFGTRSYNEQFF.

The V gene is TRBV5-1, the J gene TRBJ2-3; TCRdb returns TRBD1, unconfirmable since there is no DNA. The CDR3 consists of 16 residues. CDR1 and CDR2 (germline): SGHRS, YFSETQ. The CDR3 loop is CASSSSGIARPDTQYF.

This chain connects TRBV4-2 to TRBJ2-1. Germline V CDR1 and CDR2: LGHNA, YNFKEQ. The CDR3 contains 12 residues. CDR3 sequence reads: CASSLADSEQFF.

The chain joins TRBV5-1 to TRBJ2-1; with no DNA, the TCRdb D assignment of TRBD1 cannot be verified. The CDR3 totals 16 residues. Germline V CDR1 and CDR2: SGHRS, YFSETQ. CDR3: CASSLTGAVEQNEQFF.

CDR3 protein: CAINRDKDSYEQYF. The chain carries TRBV10-3 and TRBJ2-7; TCRdb's D call of TRBD1 is untestable without DNA. The CDR3 runs 14 residues. Germline V gene lookup returns CDR1 ENHRY and CDR2 SYGVKD.

V gene TRBV12-3 or TRBV12-4 combines with J gene TRBJ2-2; the TRBD1 assignment by TCRdb is unverifiable without DNA. The CDR3 sequence is 13 residues long. CDR3 amino acids: CASSPGVTGELFF.

This chain joins TRBV28 and TRBJ2-5; the D call from TCRdb, TRBD2, cannot be confirmed without DNA. Germline assignment: CDR1 MDHEN and CDR2 SYDVKM. The CDR3 contains 14 residues. The CDR3 sequence: CASSRRLGEETQYF. The entire variable domain, with the rest obtained from reference TRBV28 and TRBJ2-5, is as follows: DVKVTQSSRYLVKRTGEKVFLECVQDMDHENMFWYRQDPGLGLRLIYFSYDVKMKEKGDIPEGYSVSREKKERFSLILESASTNQTSMYLCASSRRLGEETQYFGPGTRLLVL.

The chain recombines TRBV5-5 with TRBJ1-2; TCRdb's assignment of TRBD1 cannot be checked, as there is no DNA. Germline loops: CDR1 SGHKS, CDR2 YYEKEE (reference sequence). The CDR3 covers 14 residues. CDR3 sequence reads: CASSKGQEGYGYTF.

The chain recombines TRBV5-1 with TRBJ2-3; TCRdb calls TRBD2, which cannot be checked without DNA. CDR3 length equals 12 residues. From germline, CDR1 is SGHRS and CDR2 YFSETQ. This CDR3 reads CASSSGLHTQYF.

The rearrangement uses TRBV25-1 and TRBJ2-7; checking the TCRdb D call of TRBD1 is not possible without DNA. The CDR3 is 13 residues long. In germline, CDR1 is MGHDK, CDR2 SYGVNS. The CDR3 loop is CASSGGASYEQYF.

The chain combines TRBV10-3 with TRBJ2-4. The length of the CDR3 is 12 residues. Germline CDR1 and CDR2: ENHRY and SYGVKD. This CDR3 reads CAISESLDIQYF.